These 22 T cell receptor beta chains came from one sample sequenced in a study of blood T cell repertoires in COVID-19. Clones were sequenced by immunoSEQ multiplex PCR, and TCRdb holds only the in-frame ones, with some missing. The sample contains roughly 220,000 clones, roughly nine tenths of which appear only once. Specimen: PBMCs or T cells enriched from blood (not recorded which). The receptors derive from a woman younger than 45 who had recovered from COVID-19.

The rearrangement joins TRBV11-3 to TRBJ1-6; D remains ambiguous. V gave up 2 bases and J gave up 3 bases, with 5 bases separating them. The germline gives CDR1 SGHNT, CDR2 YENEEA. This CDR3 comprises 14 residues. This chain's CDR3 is CASSLNGYNSPLHF. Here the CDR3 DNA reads TGTGCCAGCAGCTTAAACGGCTATAATTCACCCCTCCACTTT.

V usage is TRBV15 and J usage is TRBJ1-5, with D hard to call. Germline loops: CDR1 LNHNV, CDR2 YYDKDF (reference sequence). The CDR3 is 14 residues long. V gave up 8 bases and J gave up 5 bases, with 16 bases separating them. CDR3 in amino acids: CATAAVPEDQPQHF. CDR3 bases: TGTGCCACCGCAGCGGTACCAGAAGATCAGCCCCAGCATTTT.

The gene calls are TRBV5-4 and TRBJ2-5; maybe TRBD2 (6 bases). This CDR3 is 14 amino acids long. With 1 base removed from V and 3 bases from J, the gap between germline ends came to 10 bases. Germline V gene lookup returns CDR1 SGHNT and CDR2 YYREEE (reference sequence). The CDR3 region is CASSLYSGEETQYF. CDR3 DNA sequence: TGTGCCAGCAGCTTGTATAGCGGTGAAGAGACCCAGTACTTC.

CDR3 DNA: TGTGCCAGCAGCCTCAGGGGGCTTCAGCCCCAGCATTTT. Residues: CASSLRGLQPQHF. The rearrangement uses TRBV6-5 and TRBJ1-5; 8 nucleotides align to TRBD1. J was trimmed by 6 bases and V by 6 bases; bases with no gene match: 4. In germline, CDR1 is MNHEY, CDR2 SVGAGI. The CDR3 has 13 amino acids.

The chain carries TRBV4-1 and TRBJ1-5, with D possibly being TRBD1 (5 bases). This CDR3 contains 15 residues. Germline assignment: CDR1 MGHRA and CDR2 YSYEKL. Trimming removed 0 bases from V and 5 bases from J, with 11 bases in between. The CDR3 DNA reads TGCGCCAGCAGCCAAGATCGGGGGGGTGATCAGCCCCAGCATTTT. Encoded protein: CASSQDRGGDQPQHF.

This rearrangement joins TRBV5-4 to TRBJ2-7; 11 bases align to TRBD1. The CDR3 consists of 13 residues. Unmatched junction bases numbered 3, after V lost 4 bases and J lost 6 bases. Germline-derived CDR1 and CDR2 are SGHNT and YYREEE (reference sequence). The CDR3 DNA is TGTGCCAGCAGCGGACAGGGGGCGCGCGAGCAGTACTTC. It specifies CASSGQGAREQYF.

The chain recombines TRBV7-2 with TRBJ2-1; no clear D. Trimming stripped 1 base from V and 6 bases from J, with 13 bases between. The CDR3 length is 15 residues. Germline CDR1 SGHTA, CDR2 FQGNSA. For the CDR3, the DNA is TGTGCCAGCAGCTTAGTAGTGGGCGTGAGCAATGAGCAGTTCTTC. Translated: CASSLVVGVSNEQFF.

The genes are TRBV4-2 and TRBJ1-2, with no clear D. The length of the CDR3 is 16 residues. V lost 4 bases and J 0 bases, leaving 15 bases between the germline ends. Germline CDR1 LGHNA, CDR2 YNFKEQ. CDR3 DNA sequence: TGTGCCAGCAGCCCGATGTCCGACGGGACTAACTATGGCTACACCTTC. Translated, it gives CASSPMSDGTNYGYTF.

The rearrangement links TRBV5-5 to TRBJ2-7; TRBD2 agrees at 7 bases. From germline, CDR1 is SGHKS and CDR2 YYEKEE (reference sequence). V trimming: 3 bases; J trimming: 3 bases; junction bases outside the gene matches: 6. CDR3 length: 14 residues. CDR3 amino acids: CASSSTGGFYEQYF. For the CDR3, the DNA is TGTGCCAGCAGCTCAACCGGGGGGTTCTACGAGCAGTACTTC.

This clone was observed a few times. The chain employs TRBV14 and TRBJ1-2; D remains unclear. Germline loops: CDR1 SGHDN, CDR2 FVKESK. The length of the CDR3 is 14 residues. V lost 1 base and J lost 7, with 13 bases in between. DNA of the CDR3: TGTGCCAGCAGCCAAGCCCTCGGGGTAGGTGGCTACACCTTC. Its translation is CASSQALGVGGYTF.

CDR3 DNA sequence: TGTGCCAGCAGCCAAGAAAGGACAGTTAATGAAAAACTGTTTTTT. This encodes CASSQERTVNEKLFF. V is TRBV14 and J is TRBJ1-4, with D perhaps matching TRBD1 (6 bases). The CDR3 contains 15 residues. V lost 0 bases and J 4 bases, leaving 9 bases between the germline ends. Germline V CDR1 and CDR2: SGHDN, FVKESK. Variable domain in full (rest from reference TRBV14 and TRBJ1-4): EAGVTQFPSHSVIEKGQTVTLRCDPISGHDNLYWYRRVMGKEIKFLLHFVKESKQDESGMPNNRFLAERTGGTYSTLKVQPAELEDSGVYFCASSQERTVNEKLFFGSGTQLSVL.

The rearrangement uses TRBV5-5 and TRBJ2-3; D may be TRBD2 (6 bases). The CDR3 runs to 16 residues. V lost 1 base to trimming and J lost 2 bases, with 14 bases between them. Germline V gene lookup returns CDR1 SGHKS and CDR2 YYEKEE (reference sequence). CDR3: CASSLFGGRYTDTQYF. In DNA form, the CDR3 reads TGTGCCAGCAGCTTGTTTGGGGGGAGATACACAGATACGCAGTATTTT.

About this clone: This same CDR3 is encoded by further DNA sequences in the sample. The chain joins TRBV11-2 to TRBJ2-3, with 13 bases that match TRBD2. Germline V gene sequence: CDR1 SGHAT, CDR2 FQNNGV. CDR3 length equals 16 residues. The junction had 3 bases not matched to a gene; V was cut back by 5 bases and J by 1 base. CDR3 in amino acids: CASSRLAGGRTDTQYF. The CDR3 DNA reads TGTGCCAGCAGCAGACTAGCGGGGGGCCGCACAGATACGCAGTATTTT.

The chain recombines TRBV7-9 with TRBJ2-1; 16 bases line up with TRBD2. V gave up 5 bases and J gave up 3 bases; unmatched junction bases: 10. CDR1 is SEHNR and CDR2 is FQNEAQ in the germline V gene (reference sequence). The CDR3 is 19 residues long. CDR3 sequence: CASSPGTSGGAVDYNEQFF. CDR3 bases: TGTGCCAGCAGCCCCGGGACTAGCGGGGGGGCCGTTGACTACAATGAGCAGTTCTTC.

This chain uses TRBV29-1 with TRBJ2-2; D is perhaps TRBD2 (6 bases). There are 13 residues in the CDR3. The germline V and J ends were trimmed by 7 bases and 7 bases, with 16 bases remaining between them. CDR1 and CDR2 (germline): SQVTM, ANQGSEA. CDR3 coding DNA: TGCAGCGGTGGGACTCCTACGTTCGGGGAGCTGTTTTTT. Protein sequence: CSGGTPTFGELFF.

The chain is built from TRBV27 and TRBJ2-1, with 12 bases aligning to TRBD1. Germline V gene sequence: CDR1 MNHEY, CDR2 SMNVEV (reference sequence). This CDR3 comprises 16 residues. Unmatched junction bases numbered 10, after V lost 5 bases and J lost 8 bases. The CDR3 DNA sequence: TGTGCCAGCAGTATGCGCACCGGGACAGGGGGCGATGAGCAGTTCTTC. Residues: CASSMRTGTGGDEQFF.

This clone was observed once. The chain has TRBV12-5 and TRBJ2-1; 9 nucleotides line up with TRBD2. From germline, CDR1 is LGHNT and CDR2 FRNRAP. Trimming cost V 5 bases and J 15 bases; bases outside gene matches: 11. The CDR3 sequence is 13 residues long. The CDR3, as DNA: TGTGCTAGTGGTCAAGACTTCGGGACTAGCCCGTTCTTC. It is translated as CASGQDFGTSPFF.

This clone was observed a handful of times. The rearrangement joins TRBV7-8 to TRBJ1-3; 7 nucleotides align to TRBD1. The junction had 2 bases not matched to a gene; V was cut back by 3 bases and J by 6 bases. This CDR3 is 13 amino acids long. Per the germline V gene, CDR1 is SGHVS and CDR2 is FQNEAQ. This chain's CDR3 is CASSLGQTNTIYF. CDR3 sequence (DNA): TGTGCCAGCAGCTTGGGACAGACAAACACCATATATTTT. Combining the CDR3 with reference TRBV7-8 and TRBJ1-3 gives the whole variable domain GAGVSQSPRYKVAKRGQDVALRCDPISGHVSLFWYQQALGQGPEFLTYFQNEAQLDKSGLPSDRFFAERPEGSVSTLKIQRTQQEDSAVYLCASSLGQTNTIYFGEGSWLTVV.

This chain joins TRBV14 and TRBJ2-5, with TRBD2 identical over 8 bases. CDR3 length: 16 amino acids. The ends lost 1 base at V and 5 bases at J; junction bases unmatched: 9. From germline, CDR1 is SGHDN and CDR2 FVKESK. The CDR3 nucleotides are TGTGCCAGCAGCCAAGGAATGGGACTAGGTTTTGAGACCCAGTACTTC. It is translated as CASSQGMGLGFETQYF.

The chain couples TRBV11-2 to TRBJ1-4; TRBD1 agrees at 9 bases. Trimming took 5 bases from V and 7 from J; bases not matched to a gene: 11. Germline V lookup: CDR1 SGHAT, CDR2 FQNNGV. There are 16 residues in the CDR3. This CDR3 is CASSHSPGQGTEKLFF. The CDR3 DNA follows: TGTGCCAGCAGCCATTCACCGGGACAGGGCACTGAAAAACTGTTTTTT.

Written as DNA, the CDR3 is TGTGCCAGCAGCGTTTCCGGGACTAGCGGGGGGCGAGCTCAAGAGACCCAGTACTTC. This translates into CASSVSGTSGGRAQETQYF. This chain links TRBV9 with TRBJ2-5; 15 bases map to TRBD2. The germline CDR1 and CDR2 sequences are SGDLS and YYNGEE. The CDR3 has 19 residues. V was clipped by 2 bases and J by 2 bases; unmatched bases: 10.

The CDR3 protein is CASSQTGYEQYF. The CDR3 DNA follows: TGTGCCAGCAGCCAAACAGGGTACGAGCAGTACTTC. This rearrangement joins TRBV7-9 to TRBJ2-7, with D perhaps matching TRBD1 (6 bases). Germline V CDR1 and CDR2: SEHNR, FQNEAQ (reference sequence). Between the trimmed V and J ends, which lost 5 bases and 4 bases, there was a span of 9 bases. The CDR3 has 12 residues.